What follows is one T cell receptor beta chain and its context. Blood draws occurred at baseline, cycle 4 day 1, and cycle 7 day 1. This sample was taken from a study of OX40 agonist ivuxolimab in advanced cancers. Looking at the study overall: Males comprised around 78% of the group, whose mean age was approximately 60 years (range about 20 to 85). Of the participants, 40% had some prior anti-PD-1, anti-PD-L1 or anti-CTLA-4 therapy, which was allowed.

Only in-frame clones appear in the TCRdb table, and some are missing; sequencing was by immunoSEQ multiplex PCR. The repertoire consists of 65,000 to 95,000 clones, with 70% to 85% occurring once and the leading ten covering around 3.8%. The germline V and J ends were trimmed by 5 bases and 10 bases, with 10 bases remaining between them. Germline CDR1 is SGDLS and CDR2 is YYNGEE. The CDR3 has 11 residues. This clonotype was obtained from an adult with an advanced solid tumor such as melanoma, head and neck, liver or kidney cancer. The chain is built from TRBV9 and TRBJ2-1; no reliable D call. The input for sequencing was CD4+ or CD8+ T cells sorted from blood, taken in a trial of the OX40 agonist ivuxolimab. CDR3 nucleotide sequence: TGTGCCAGCAGTGCAGACGTGGAGCAGTTCTTC. Translation gives CASSADVEQFF.